This entry lists 21 T cell receptor beta chains sequenced from one sample in a study of shared clonotypes between healthy human individuals. Repertoires were generated with immunoSEQ multiplex PCR, while TCRdb's copy carries only in-frame clones and drops some. The table records just over 2,000,000 clones, 85% to 95% of them present only once. Sequencing input: naive CD4+ T cells sorted from blood. As to subset: CD45RA+ positively selected. The receptors originated from a man aged 18 to 29 in good health.

The chain combines TRBV14 with TRBJ1-3; D is ambiguous. Per germline, CDR1 SGHDN and CDR2 FVKESK. With 8 bases removed from V and 4 bases from J, the gap between germline ends came to 12 bases. The CDR3 runs to 13 residues. The CDR3 coding sequence is TGTGCCAGCTCCCCGGTAGGCGGAAACACCATATATTTT. The encoded protein is CASSPVGGNTIYF.

J is TRBJ2-1 and V is TRBV5-1; 10 bases match TRBD2. This CDR3 is 14 amino acids long. The germline V gene has CDR1 SGHRS and CDR2 YFSETQ. V was clipped by 4 bases and J by 6 bases; unmatched bases: 4. The CDR3: CASSPASGSNEQFF. Written as DNA, the CDR3 is TGCGCCAGCAGCCCGGCTAGCGGGAGCAATGAGCAGTTCTTC.

V and J are TRBV2 and TRBJ2-7; 8 bases agree with TRBD1. V gave up 6 bases and J gave up 9 bases; unmatched junction bases: 13. CDR1 SNHLY and CDR2 FYNNEI come from the germline V gene. The length of the CDR3 is 14 residues. The CDR3 coding sequence is TGTGCCAGCAGCGGACAGGGAGTTTTGAAAAGGCAGTACTTC. It is translated as CASSGQGVLKRQYF. Combining the CDR3 with reference TRBV2 and TRBJ2-7 gives the whole variable domain EPEVTQTPSHQVTQMGQEVILRCVPISNHLYFYWYRQILGQKVEFLVSFYNNEISEKSEIFDDQFSVERPDGSNFTLKIRSTKLEDSAMYFCASSGQGVLKRQYFGPGTRLTVT.

This chain links TRBV28 with TRBJ1-2, with 9 nucleotides matching TRBD1. This CDR3 region has 16 residues. From germline, CDR1 is MDHEN and CDR2 SYDVKM. Trimming removed 5 bases from V and 7 bases from J; junction bases left unmatched: 14. CDR3 protein: CASSLSGTGNPSGYTF. For the CDR3, the DNA is TGTGCCAGCAGTCTTTCCGGGACAGGGAATCCAAGTGGCTACACCTTC.

This chain connects TRBV5-1 to TRBJ2-3, with unresolved D. V shed 3 bases and J shed 5 bases, with 7 bases lying between them. Germline V gene lookup returns CDR1 SGHRS and CDR2 YFSETQ. CDR3 length equals 12 residues. CDR3 DNA: TGCGCCAGCAGCTGGACGGGAGATACGCAGTATTTT. Its translation: CASSWTGDTQYF.

The genes are TRBV6-5 and TRBJ2-3; 11 nucleotides line up with TRBD1. The CDR3 is 16 amino acids. Germline lookup yields CDR1 MNHEY and CDR2 SVGAGI. J gave up 1 base and V 4 bases, and 4 bases lay outside the gene matches. In DNA form, the CDR3 reads TGTGCCAGCAGTTGGACAGGGGGCTCGGGCACAGATACGCAGTATTTT. Amino acids: CASSWTGGSGTDTQYF.

This chain links TRBV7-6 with TRBJ2-3; TRBD2 matches 10 bases. The germline V gene has CDR1 SGHVS and CDR2 FNYEAQ. CDR3 size: 15 residues. Trimming cost V 7 bases and J 1 base; bases outside gene matches: 5. The CDR3 reads CASTPGTSGTDTQYF. CDR3 DNA: TGTGCCAGCACCCCAGGGACTAGCGGCACAGATACGCAGTATTTT.

Comment on this clone: This sample includes further DNA sequences coding for the same CDR3. The chain uses TRBV5-1 and TRBJ2-5; unclear D gene. This CDR3 comprises 13 residues. The V gene lost 1 base and the J gene lost 2 bases, with 6 bases spanning the gap. CDR1 is SGHRS, CDR2 YFSETQ, per germline. The chain's CDR3 is CASSLPPQETQYF. The CDR3 DNA reads as TGCGCCAGCAGCTTGCCCCCTCAAGAGACCCAGTACTTC.

This rearrangement joins TRBV12-5 to TRBJ1-4, with a tentative D call TRBD1 (5 bases). Germline loops: CDR1 LGHNT, CDR2 FRNRAP. CDR3 size: 14 residues. The V gene lost 1 base and the J gene lost 5 bases, with 8 bases spanning the gap. The CDR3 reads CASGLGQPNEKLFF. The CDR3, as DNA: TGTGCTAGTGGTTTGGGACAGCCGAATGAAAAACTGTTTTTT.

Turning to this clone: This same CDR3 is encoded by further DNA sequences in the sample. The chain has TRBV7-9 and TRBJ2-7; the match to TRBD1 covers 8 bases. This CDR3 has 14 amino acids. Trimming took 5 bases from V and 0 from J; bases not matched to a gene: 3. Germline V gene lookup returns CDR1 SEHNR and CDR2 FQNEAQ (reference sequence). The CDR3 sequence is CASSPGQVSYEQYF. In DNA, the CDR3 is TGTGCCAGCAGCCCGGGACAGGTCTCCTACGAGCAGTACTTC.

This clone was counted only a few times. This rearrangement joins TRBV6-5 to TRBJ2-7; no firm D call. Germline V gene data show CDR1 as MNHEY and CDR2 as SVGAGI. V lost 6 bases and J lost 6, with 9 bases in between. This CDR3 spans 11 amino acids. The CDR3 loop is CASSLSGEQYF. Written as DNA, the CDR3 is TGTGCCAGCAGCTTGTCCGGCGAGCAGTACTTC.

CDR3: CASNPAAAENTGELFF. The CDR3 DNA reads as TGTGCCAGCAACCCGGCGGCAGCCGAGAACACCGGGGAGCTGTTTTTT. The J gene is TRBJ2-2, the V gene TRBV5-4; no definite D call. CDR3 size: 16 residues. Germline lookup yields CDR1 SGHNT and CDR2 YYREEE (reference sequence). Trimming cost V 6 bases and J 1 base, with 16 bases left between them.

The rearrangement uses TRBV18 and TRBJ2-5, with D tentatively TRBD2 (7 bases). From germline, CDR1 is KGHSH and CDR2 LQKENI. V lost 3 bases, J lost 5 bases, and 10 bases lay in between. The CDR3 runs 13 residues. CDR3 sequence: CASSPGGLETQYF. The CDR3 coding sequence is TGTGCCAGCTCACCCGGGGGGCTCGAGACCCAGTACTTC.

J is TRBJ2-3 and V is TRBV6-1; 7 positions agree with TRBD1. CDR3 length: 14 amino acids. Germline CDR1 and CDR2: MNHNS and SASEGT. V was pared by 6 bases and J by 2 bases, with 5 bases of the junction left unmatched. CDR3 sequence reads: CASRPTGNTDTQYF. The DNA for the CDR3 is TGTGCCAGCAGGCCGACAGGGAACACAGATACGCAGTATTTT.

This chain links TRBV30 with TRBJ1-2; D perhaps matches TRBD1 (6 bases). The CDR3 length is 11 residues. The V gene lost 7 bases and the J gene lost 1 base, with 7 bases spanning the gap. The V gene's germline CDR1 is GTSNPN and CDR2 SVGIG (reference sequence). The CDR3 protein is CAFRGNYGYTF. The CDR3 DNA follows: TGTGCCTTCAGGGGTAACTATGGCTACACCTTC. The whole variable domain, remainder taken from reference TRBV30 and TRBJ1-2, is SQTIHQWPATLVQPVGSPLSLECTVEGTSNPNLYWYRQAAGRGLQLLFYSVGIGQISSEVPQNLSASRPQDRQFILSSKKLLLSDSGFYLCAFRGNYGYTFGSGTRLTVV.

The chain's CDR3 is CASSPVAGPTTGELFF. The CDR3, as DNA: TGTGCCAGCAGCCCAGTGGCGGGACCGACCACCGGGGAGCTGTTTTTT. V gene TRBV7-6 combines with J gene TRBJ2-2; a weak D match, TRBD2 (6 bases). Germline CDR1 is SGHVS and CDR2 is FNYEAQ. The CDR3 runs 16 residues. V lost 5 bases to trimming and J lost 4 bases, with 17 bases between them.

This clone was seen a single time. The sample contains more than one DNA sequence encoding this CDR3. This chain links TRBV18 with TRBJ1-1, with D unclear. The V and J ends lost 3 bases and 2 bases respectively, with 7 bases between them. The CDR3 has 13 residues. CDR1 and CDR2 from the germline V gene are KGHSH and LQKENI. CDR3 sequence reads: CASSPTGNTEAFF. The CDR3 nucleotides read TGTGCCAGCTCACCGACGGGAAACACTGAAGCTTTCTTT. The full variable domain, with the rest looked up from reference TRBV18 and TRBJ1-1, is NAGVMQNPRHLVRRRGQEARLRCSPMKGHSHVYWYRQLPEEGLKFMVYLQKENIIDESGMPKERFSAEFPKEGPSILRIQQVVRGDSAAYFCASSPTGNTEAFFGQGTRLTVV.

The chain joins TRBV14 to TRBJ1-2; D gene unclear. CDR3 length: 15 amino acids. Trimming took 0 bases from V and 4 from J, leaving 12 bases between them. Germline CDR1 reads SGHDN; CDR2 reads FVKESK. DNA for the CDR3: TGTGCCAGCAGCCAAGATTGGCCTTCCTTCTATGGCTACACCTTC. This sequence encodes CASSQDWPSFYGYTF.

The chain is built from TRBV10-3 and TRBJ2-7; D might be TRBD1 (5 bases). Germline V gives CDR1 ENHRY, CDR2 SYGVKD. CDR3 length equals 13 residues. V lost 2 bases and J 2 bases, leaving 7 bases between the germline ends. The CDR3 loop is CAISEDSAYEQYF. The CDR3 bases are TGTGCCATCAGTGAGGACAGTGCCTACGAGCAGTACTTC.

As regards this clone: This same CDR3 is encoded by further DNA sequences in the sample. The chain links TRBV5-1 to TRBJ2-7; no firm D call. V was clipped by 2 bases and J by 1 base, with 10 bases between them. Germline CDR1 is SGHRS and CDR2 is YFSETQ. The CDR3 length is 14 residues. The CDR3 protein is CASSFSDSSYEQYF. The DNA of the CDR3 is TGCGCCAGCAGCTTCAGTGACTCTTCCTACGAGCAGTACTTC.

This chain uses TRBV30 with TRBJ1-4; TRBD1 agrees at 8 bases. The CDR3 runs 14 residues. The V gene end was trimmed by 4 bases and the J gene end by 4 bases; junction bases not matched to a gene: 5. Germline CDR1 GTSNPN, CDR2 SVGIG (reference sequence). The CDR3 coding sequence is TGTGCCTGGAACAGGGGGAGAAATAATGAAAAACTGTTTTTT. Residues: CAWNRGRNNEKLFF.